The 5 T cell receptor beta chains below come from one sample, sequenced in a study of T cells after yellow fever vaccination. TCRdb processed the 5' RACE reads anew with MiXCR; each CDR3 protein has one entry. The data contain some 420,000 distinct CDR3 sequences, 18% of them singletons. The specimen was PBMCs, collected before the yellow fever booster vaccination. The receptor set was obtained from a man younger than 35 who received the YFV17D yellow fever vaccine.

This clonotype was found a few times. V and J are TRBV28 and TRBJ2-2; D is unresolved. Trimming pared 7 bases from V and 3 bases from J, leaving 9 bases between. Germline V gene data show CDR1 as MDHEN and CDR2 as SYDVKM. CDR3 length: 13 amino acids. This CDR3 reads CASTHSYTGELFF. CDR3 in DNA: TGTGCCAGCACCCATTCTTACACCGGGGAGCTGTTTTTT.

J is TRBJ2-2 and V is TRBV19, with D perhaps TRBD1 (5 bases). CDR3 length: 13 residues. V was pared by 6 bases and J by 6 bases, with 11 bases between. CDR1 LNHDA and CDR2 SQIVND come from the germline V gene (reference sequence). CDR3 sequence (DNA): TGTGCCAGTAGGCCAGGGTACGCCGGGGAGCTGTTTTTT. Translating it yields CASRPGYAGELFF.

The chain uses TRBV14 and TRBJ1-2; no reliable D call. This CDR3 contains 15 residues. Trimming removed 0 bases at V and 4 bases at J, with 12 bases between. CDR1 is SGHDN, CDR2 FVKESK, per germline. The CDR3 bases are TGTGCCAGCAGCCAAGAACTCAAGGGTACCTATGGCTACACCTTC. It is translated as CASSQELKGTYGYTF.

The chain joins TRBV6-1 to TRBJ2-5; 11 bases line up with TRBD1. The germline gives CDR1 MNHNS, CDR2 SASEGT. Losses at the gene ends were 9 bases for V and 5 bases for J; bases not matched to a gene: 11. The CDR3 is made up of 15 amino acids. CDR3 coding DNA: TGTGCCAGTTTAGACCGGGACAGGGGGAGGGAGACCCAGTACTTC. This encodes CASLDRDRGRETQYF.

In DNA, the CDR3 is TGCAGTGCTAGCGGTCCCACGAGCACTGAAGCTTTCTTT. Protein: CSASGPTSTEAFF. The chain uses TRBV20-1 and TRBJ1-1, with D hard to call. V shed 3 bases and J shed 4 bases, with 12 bases lying between them. CDR1 DFQATT and CDR2 SNEGSKA come from the germline V gene (reference sequence). The CDR3 spans 13 residues.